What follows are 25 T cell receptor beta chains derived from one specimen sequenced in a study of T cell responses to AZD1222 COVID-19 vaccine. The assay was immunoSEQ multiplex PCR, and TCRdb's table has in-frame clones only and misses some. The repertoire consists of under 110,000 clones, with more than 85% occurring once and the leading ten covering approximately 15%. The material was peripheral blood, obtained on day 0 of AZD1222 vaccination. The receptors were sampled from an adult in good health.

J is TRBJ1-5 and V is TRBV28; D is possibly TRBD1 (6 bases). V was trimmed by 5 bases and J by 0 bases, leaving 17 bases between them. The germline V gene has CDR1 MDHEN and CDR2 SYDVKM. CDR3 length equals 17 residues. The CDR3 here is CASSLWDIRNSNQPQHF. The CDR3 DNA reads TGTGCCAGCAGTCTCTGGGACATCCGTAATAGCAATCAGCCCCAGCATTTT.

The chain combines TRBV3-1 (or the pseudogene TRBV3-2) with TRBJ2-7, with 7 positions matching TRBD2. V shed 1 base and J 6 bases; nucleotides not matched to a gene: 21. The CDR3 runs to 19 residues. The germline gives CDR1 LGHDT, CDR2 YNNKEL (reference sequence). CDR3 DNA sequence: TGTGCCAGCAGCCAAGGGCTAGCGGACCTCTCTCGGGCTTTTTCCGAGCAGTACTTC. This sequence encodes CASSQGLADLSRAFSEQYF.

The chain uses TRBV4-1 and TRBJ1-3, with 7 bases aligning to TRBD1. V trimming: 4 bases; J trimming: 1 base; junction bases outside the gene matches: 7. Germline CDR1 and CDR2: MGHRA and YSYEKL. CDR3 size: 16 residues. In DNA, the CDR3 is TGCGCCAGCAGCCCACGCGACAGGGAATCTGGAAACACCATATATTTT. Translation gives CASSPRDRESGNTIYF.

This clone appeared once. The chain uses TRBV5-1 and TRBJ2-2, with TRBD2 matching over 14 bases. The CDR3 loop spans 17 amino acids. From germline, CDR1 is SGHRS and CDR2 YFSETQ. V shed 2 bases, J shed 6 bases, and the junction held 6 bases outside the gene matches. The chain's CDR3 is CASSFGTSGSPSGELFF. Here the CDR3 DNA reads TGCGCCAGCAGCTTCGGGACTAGCGGGAGTCCCTCCGGGGAGCTGTTTTTT.

J is TRBJ2-2 and V is TRBV7-2, with a weak D call TRBD1 (6 bases). This CDR3 is built from 15 residues. V lost 2 bases to trimming and J lost 4 bases, with 11 bases between them. Germline V CDR1 and CDR2: SGHTA, FQGNSA. CDR3 DNA: TGTGCCAGCAGCTTAACAGGGTTGTCCACCGGGGAGCTGTTTTTT. This codes for CASSLTGLSTGELFF.

This clone was picked up a small number of times. J is TRBJ2-3 and V is TRBV21-1. TRBV21-1 is termed a pseudogene. CDR3 length: 13 residues. CDR3 bases: TGTGCCAGCACTCGGACCTTTACAGATACGCAGTATTTT. This codes for CASTRTFTDTQYF.

J is TRBJ1-4 and V is TRBV11-2, with 7 bases aligning to TRBD1. The CDR3 length is 15 residues. V lost 4 bases and J lost 8; bases outside the gene matches: 10. Germline lookup yields CDR1 SGHAT and CDR2 FQNNGV. This CDR3 reads CASSSTQGSREKLFF. CDR3 in DNA: TGTGCCAGCAGCTCGACACAGGGGTCCAGGGAAAAACTGTTTTTT.

CDR3: CASSLIQARQPQHF. The CDR3 DNA follows: TGTGCCAGCAGCCTCATCCAGGCTCGTCAGCCCCAGCATTTT. The chain links TRBV27 to TRBJ1-5; D call uncertain. This CDR3 comprises 14 residues. Between the trimmed V and J ends, which lost 6 bases and 6 bases, there was a span of 15 bases. CDR1 is MNHEY, CDR2 SMNVEV, per germline (reference sequence).

A few counts support this clone. This rearrangement joins TRBV6-1 to TRBJ1-5, with D possibly TRBD1 on 5 matching bases. V shed 0 bases and J shed 2 bases, with 20 bases lying between them. Germline lookup yields CDR1 MNHNS and CDR2 SASEGT. The CDR3 is made up of 19 amino acids. Written as DNA, the CDR3 is TGTGCCAGCAGTGAAGCCATTCTAGGGACCATCGGGGGCAATCAGCCCCAGCATTTT. Residues: CASSEAILGTIGGNQPQHF.

The chain links TRBV6-5 to TRBJ2-5; D may match TRBD1 or TRBD2 (5 bases each). The V gene's germline CDR1 is MNHEY and CDR2 SVGAGI. V lost 4 bases, J lost 5 bases, and 14 bases lay in between. The CDR3 runs to 14 residues. DNA for the CDR3: TGTGCCAGCAGTTTTGGGGGTGAGATGGAGACCCAGTACTTC. Translating it yields CASSFGGEMETQYF.

The sample holds a few counts of this clone. The genes are TRBV5-6 and TRBJ1-2, with 8 bases lining up with TRBD1. The germline gives CDR1 SGHDT, CDR2 YYEEEE. V lost 4 bases and J lost 4; bases outside the gene matches: 6. The CDR3 is 14 amino acids. The chain's CDR3 is CASSLGQGGYGYTF. The CDR3 bases are TGTGCCAGCAGCCTCGGACAGGGCGGCTATGGCTACACCTTC.

The chain recombines TRBV19 with TRBJ1-2; TRBD1 might be the D (6 bases). Germline loops: CDR1 LNHDA, CDR2 SQIVND (reference sequence). This CDR3 comprises 13 residues. Between the trimmed V and J ends, which lost 3 bases and 8 bases, there was a span of 13 bases. The CDR3 coding sequence is TGTGCCAGTAGTATTGAACAGGGTAGGGGCTACACCTTC. Its protein product is CASSIEQGRGYTF.

This clone was seen only once. The V call is TRBV7-2, the J call TRBJ2-1, with D unresolved. Germline CDR1 is SGHTA and CDR2 is FQGNSA. The CDR3 consists of 11 residues. V was trimmed by 3 bases and J by 9 bases, leaving 6 bases between them. The CDR3: CASSLVGEQFF. In nucleotides, the CDR3 is TGTGCCAGCAGCTTGGTAGGTGAGCAGTTCTTC.

The rearrangement links TRBV10-1 to TRBJ1-5; 8 nucleotides match TRBD1. The CDR3 is made up of 13 amino acids. Germline V lookup: CDR1 WNHNN, CDR2 SYGVQD (reference sequence). The J segment lost 9 bases and the V segment lost 5 bases, leaving 6 bases of the junction unmatched. CDR3 protein: CASSPDREGPQHF. CDR3 sequence (DNA): TGCGCCAGCAGTCCGGACAGGGAAGGGCCCCAGCATTTT.

The rearrangement joins TRBV11-2 to TRBJ2-4; the D gene is possibly TRBD2 (6 bases). This CDR3 contains 14 residues. The V gene lost 3 bases and the J gene lost 1 base, with 7 bases spanning the gap. The germline V gene has CDR1 SGHAT and CDR2 FQNNGV. CDR3 DNA: TGTGCCAGCAGCTTCCGGGGGGCCAAAAACATTCAGTACTTC. Residues: CASSFRGAKNIQYF.

The chain joins TRBV2 to TRBJ2-3; 8 bases map to TRBD2. Germline assignment: CDR1 SNHLY and CDR2 FYNNEI. This CDR3 has 16 amino acids. V was clipped by 2 bases and J by 0 bases; unmatched bases: 4. CDR3 loop: CASSESRGGSTDTQYF. The CDR3 nucleotides read TGTGCCAGCAGTGAAAGTCGGGGGGGGAGCACAGATACGCAGTATTTT.

The J gene is TRBJ2-7, the V gene TRBV6-5; 10 bases map to TRBD2. Germline values: CDR1 MNHEY, CDR2 SVGAGI. The CDR3 is 14 residues long. V was clipped by 7 bases and J by 4 bases; unmatched bases: 7. Here the CDR3 DNA reads TGTGCCAGCAAGCCTAGCGGGAGAGTTTACGAGCAGTACTTC. Residues: CASKPSGRVYEQYF.

This clone was observed a handful of times. The chain joins TRBV28 to TRBJ1-2; D might be TRBD1 (5 bases). The CDR3 contains 13 residues. Germline V gene sequence: CDR1 MDHEN, CDR2 SYDVKM. V was clipped by 4 bases and J by 7 bases, with 13 bases between them. Here the CDR3 DNA reads TGTGCCAGCAGTTCCCAGGGAGCTGGTGGCTACACCTTC. It yields the protein CASSSQGAGGYTF.

The sample holds one count of this clone. The V call is TRBV5-5, the J call TRBJ2-2, with a weak D call TRBD1 (6 bases). V gave up 4 bases and J gave up 7 bases, with 11 bases separating them. The CDR3 spans 13 residues. Germline V gene lookup returns CDR1 SGHKS and CDR2 YYEKEE (reference sequence). The CDR3 region is CASSPTGNGELFF. CDR3 bases: TGTGCCAGCAGCCCAACAGGGAACGGGGAGCTGTTTTTT.

CDR3 sequence (DNA): TGTGCCAGTAGTCCTGGGGGGACAGGGAACTATGGCTACACCTTC. Encoded protein: CASSPGGTGNYGYTF. V and J are TRBV19 and TRBJ1-2, with 9 bases fitting TRBD1. From germline, CDR1 is LNHDA and CDR2 SQIVND (reference sequence). This CDR3 comprises 15 residues. V was pared by 5 bases and J by 2 bases, with 6 bases of the junction left unmatched.

The chain uses TRBV5-6 and TRBJ1-6; D unclear. The CDR3 loop spans 12 amino acids. V gave up 3 bases and J gave up 10 bases, with 8 bases separating them. In germline, CDR1 is SGHDT, CDR2 YYEEEE. The CDR3 nucleotides are TGTGCCAGCAGCTCGGGGAACTCACCCCTCCACTTT. It translates to CASSSGNSPLHF.

V is TRBV29-1 and J is TRBJ1-4; D call uncertain. CDR3 size: 11 residues. Germline-derived CDR1 and CDR2 are SQVTM and ANQGSEA. Trimming took 8 bases from V and 4 from J, leaving 8 bases between them. CDR3 nucleotides: TGCAGCTTCCGGCTTAATGAAAAACTGTTTTTT. Protein product: CSFRLNEKLFF.

This rearrangement joins TRBV11-3 to TRBJ2-7; D assignment may be TRBD1 or TRBD2 (5 bases each). The germline gives CDR1 SGHNT, CDR2 YENEEA. The CDR3 loop spans 14 amino acids. V shed 5 bases and J shed 4 bases, with 15 bases lying between them. Here the CDR3 reads CASSPRDGLYEQYF. The CDR3 bases are TGTGCCAGCAGCCCTCGGGACGGATTATACGAGCAGTACTTC.

The V gene is TRBV4-1, the J gene TRBJ2-7; a possible D gene is TRBD1 (5 bases). The CDR3 totals 14 residues. V dropped 0 bases and J dropped 4 bases, with 10 bases sitting between them. Germline CDR1 reads MGHRA; CDR2 reads YSYEKL. CDR3: CASSQDRGSYEQYF. The CDR3 nucleotides read TGCGCCAGCAGCCAAGATAGGGGTTCGTACGAGCAGTACTTC.

J is TRBJ2-1 and V is TRBV29-1; D not certain. Trimming removed 6 bases at V and 8 bases at J, with 11 bases between. CDR3 length: 11 amino acids. The germline V gene has CDR1 SQVTM and CDR2 ANQGSEA. The CDR3 here is CSVRNRHEQFF. Written as DNA, the CDR3 is TGCAGCGTCCGTAATCGGCATGAGCAGTTCTTC.